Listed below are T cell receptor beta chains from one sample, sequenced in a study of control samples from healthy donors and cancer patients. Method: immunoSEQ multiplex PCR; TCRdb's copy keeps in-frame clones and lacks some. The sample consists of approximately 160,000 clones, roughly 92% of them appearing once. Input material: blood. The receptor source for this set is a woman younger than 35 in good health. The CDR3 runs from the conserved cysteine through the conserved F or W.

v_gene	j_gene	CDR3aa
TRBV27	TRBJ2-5	CASSLLTGQETQYF
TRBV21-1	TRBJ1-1	CASSNQKRGEVGTEAFF
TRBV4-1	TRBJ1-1	CASSQDWDRGRTEAFF
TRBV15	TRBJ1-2	CATSYRGRVVDGYTF
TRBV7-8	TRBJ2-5	CASSRLAGGAEETQYF
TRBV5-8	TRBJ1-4	CASSLGTGAGATNEKLFF
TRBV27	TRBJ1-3	CASSPSTSGNTIYF
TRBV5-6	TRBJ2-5	CASSRPPAAQYF
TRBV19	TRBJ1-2	CASSILAGGNYGYTF
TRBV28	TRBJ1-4	CASYHVDNEKLFF
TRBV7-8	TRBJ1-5	CASRGRAGNQPQHF
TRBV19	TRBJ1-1	CASTRRGTANTEAFF
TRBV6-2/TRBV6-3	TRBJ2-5	CASSYGGGRGHETQYF
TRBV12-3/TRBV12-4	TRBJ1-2	CASSPQTYGYTF
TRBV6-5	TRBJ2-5	CASSYSVGNQETQYF
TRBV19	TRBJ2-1	CASSIADNWNEQFF
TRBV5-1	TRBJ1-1	CASSQLAGNTEAFF
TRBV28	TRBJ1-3	CASSTTGKVAGNTIYF
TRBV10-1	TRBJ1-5	CATSQGARDQPQHF
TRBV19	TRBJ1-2	CASTDWRQGHYYGYTF
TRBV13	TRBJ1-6	CASSYYLGGQGGSPLHF
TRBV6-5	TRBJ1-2	CASSPDRDGYTF
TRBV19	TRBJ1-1	CASSALDPESEAFF
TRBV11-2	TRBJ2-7	CASSSRLAGGWQYF
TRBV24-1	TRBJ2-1	CATSDSLRDLPPFF
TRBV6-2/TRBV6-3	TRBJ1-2	CASSSVPPRYGYTF
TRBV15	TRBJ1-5	CATSRDLSGPRGSNQPQHF
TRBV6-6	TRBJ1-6	CASSPSGGSRSPLHF
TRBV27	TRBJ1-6	CASSFLSTGESPLHF
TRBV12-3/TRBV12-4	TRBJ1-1	CASSQTRDTEAFF
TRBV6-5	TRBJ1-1	CASRGAGQGTEAFF
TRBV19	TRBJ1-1	CASRPLDKPGWSPSRRAEAFF
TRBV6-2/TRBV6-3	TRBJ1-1	CASSRFGTGNTEAFF
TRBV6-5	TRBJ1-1	CASSYLTSDTEAFF
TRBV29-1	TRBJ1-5	CSVGRDSNQPQHF
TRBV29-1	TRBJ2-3	CSAGNVDTDTQYF
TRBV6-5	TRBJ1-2	CASSPGDLRGYTF
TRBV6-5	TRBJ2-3	CASRIAEVTDTQYF
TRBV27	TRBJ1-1	CASSRWTEAFF
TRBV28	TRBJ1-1	CASIRRSENTEAFF
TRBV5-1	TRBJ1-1	CASSLAMGGTEAFF
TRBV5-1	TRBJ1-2	CASAGEAGGRGGGYTF
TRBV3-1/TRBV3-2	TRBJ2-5	CAASGGKQETQYF
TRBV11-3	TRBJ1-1	CASSLASGQGGTEAFF
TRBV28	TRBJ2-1	CASSLGGLAGGYNEQFF
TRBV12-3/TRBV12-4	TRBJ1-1	CASSLSGRTEAFF
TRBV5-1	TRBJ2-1	CASSLGGGPYNEQFF
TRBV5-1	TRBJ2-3	CASSQPRGRAGPTDTQYF
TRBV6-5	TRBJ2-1	CASSLYRNNEQFF